This TCR beta chain emerged from a study of shared clonotypes between healthy human individuals. Germline-derived CDR1 and CDR2 are SGHRS and YFSETQ. The CDR3 has 15 amino acids. Trimming stripped 0 bases from V and 4 bases from J, with 10 bases between. Generated by immunoSEQ multiplex PCR, the TCRdb table keeps only in-frame clones and is missing some. The sample records 2 million to 2.5 million clones, about 94% being singletons. On this clone: Other DNA sequences of this sample code for an identical CDR3.

The source is a man aged 18 to 35 in good health. The chain carries TRBV5-1 and TRBJ1-4; D is uncertain. Material: naive CD4+ T cells sorted from blood. Stated subset: CD45RA+ positively selected. CDR3 sequence reads: CASSLAGSDNEKLFF. The CDR3 DNA follows: TGCGCCAGCAGCTTGGCCGGCAGTGATAATGAAAAACTGTTTTTT.